The 25 T cell receptor beta chains listed next were all sequenced from one sample in a study of shared clonotypes between healthy human individuals. As defined, naive CD8 cells were CD45RO-negative and positively selected for CCR7, with terminally differentiated effector memory CD45RA+ cells excluded. The data were produced by immunoSEQ multiplex PCR, yet TCRdb's version contains in-frame clones alone and is incomplete. Among approximately 2,200,000 clones listed, roughly 91% were seen once. Material for sequencing was naive CD8+ T cells from PBMCs. The receptors originated from a young man in good health. Some clones in this sample may be carry-over from other donors' samples.

Regarding this clone: Other nucleotide sequences in the sample specify the same CDR3. The rearrangement uses TRBV9 and TRBJ1-1; D is unresolved. The germline V and J ends were trimmed by 2 bases and 2 bases, with 7 bases remaining between them. There are 13 residues in the CDR3. The germline CDR1 and CDR2 sequences are SGDLS and YYNGEE. The CDR3 loop is CASSVGENTEAFF. The CDR3 coding sequence is TGTGCCAGCAGCGTTGGGGAAAACACTGAAGCTTTCTTT. The complete variable domain, with remaining parts taken from reference TRBV9 and TRBJ1-1, reads DSGVTQTPKHLITATGQRVTLRCSPRSGDLSVYWYQQSLDQGLQFLIQYYNGEERAKGNILERFSAQQFPDLHSELNLSSLELGDSALYFCASSVGENTEAFFGQGTRLTVV.

V is TRBV23-1 and J is TRBJ1-1, with 8 bases that match TRBD1. TRBV23-1 falls under the ORF class, with uncertain function. CDR3 length: 15 residues. J gave up 1 base and V 7 bases, and 8 bases lay outside the gene matches. CDR3 sequence reads: CASNSMDRANTEAFF. For the CDR3, the DNA is TGCGCCAGCAATAGTATGGACAGGGCGAACACTGAAGCTTTCTTT.

This clone was found once. This chain uses TRBV7-2 with TRBJ2-7; tentatively, D is TRBD2 (6 bases). The CDR3 runs to 18 residues. Trimming left V 5 bases short and J 0 bases short, with 23 bases between. The germline V gene has CDR1 SGHTA and CDR2 FQGNSA. CDR3 region: CASSRQRLDLKSSYEQYF. As DNA, the CDR3 is TGTGCCAGCAGCCGTCAGAGACTAGATCTTAAAAGCTCCTACGAGCAGTACTTC.

In this sample, this clone turned up once. The chain employs TRBV5-1 and TRBJ2-1, with D unclear. Germline V gene data show CDR1 as SGHRS and CDR2 as YFSETQ. CDR3 length equals 12 residues. V was trimmed by 0 bases and J by 8 bases, leaving 6 bases between them. CDR3 bases: TGCGCCAGCAGCTTGGTCATCCATGAGCAGTTCTTC. Translating it yields CASSLVIHEQFF.

The chain links TRBV14 to TRBJ2-1; weak D call: TRBD2 (6 bases). Trimming shortened V by 5 bases and J by 15 bases, and 20 bases separated the two germline ends. Germline V CDR1 and CDR2: SGHDN, FVKESK. This CDR3 has 13 residues. CDR3 region: CASSVGDWQNRFF. CDR3 DNA: TGTGCCAGCAGCGTAGGGGACTGGCAGAATCGGTTCTTC. Variable domain in full (rest from reference TRBV14 and TRBJ2-1): EAGVTQFPSHSVIEKGQTVTLRCDPISGHDNLYWYRRVMGKEIKFLLHFVKESKQDESGMPNNRFLAERTGGTYSTLKVQPAELEDSGVYFCASSVGDWQNRFFGPGTRLTVL.

This chain connects TRBV27 to TRBJ2-7; the match to TRBD2 covers 11 bases. V was pared by 2 bases and J by 6 bases, with 3 bases of the junction left unmatched. The CDR3 has 14 amino acids. The germline CDR1 and CDR2 sequences are MNHEY and SMNVEV (reference sequence). The CDR3 DNA is TGTGCCAGCAGTTTAGTAGGACTAGCGGGCGAGCAGTACTTC. As protein: CASSLVGLAGEQYF.

In its sample, this clone was seen once. The chain carries TRBV13 and TRBJ2-7; D may be TRBD1 (6 bases). V gave up 5 bases and J gave up 4 bases, with 18 bases separating them. Germline assignment: CDR1 PRHDT and CDR2 FYEKMQ (reference sequence). The CDR3 has 15 residues. The CDR3 nucleotides are TGTGCCAGCAGCCAGCGACAGGCGTCACTGTACGAGCAGTACTTC. It specifies CASSQRQASLYEQYF.

The V gene is TRBV6-6, the J gene TRBJ2-3; a possible D gene is TRBD2 (6 bases). V was cut by 2 bases and J by 5 bases, with 17 bases left in between. Germline values: CDR1 MNHNY, CDR2 SVGAGI (reference sequence). This CDR3 region has 16 residues. CDR3 protein: CASSYVPEGTGDTQYF. In DNA form, the CDR3 reads TGTGCCAGCAGTTACGTACCCGAGGGGACTGGAGATACGCAGTATTTT.

The chain recombines TRBV11-2 with TRBJ1-3; 8 bases line up with TRBD1. With 4 bases clipped from V and 5 bases from J, the junction kept 4 bases outside the gene matches. CDR1 and CDR2 (germline): SGHAT, FQNNGV. The CDR3 runs 14 residues. In DNA, the CDR3 is TGTGCCAGCAGCTCACAGGGGGATCGAAACACCATATATTTT. Protein product: CASSSQGDRNTIYF.

The rearrangement joins TRBV7-8 to TRBJ2-1; the match to TRBD2 covers 7 bases. The CDR3 length is 16 residues. V lost 1 base and J lost 7; bases outside the gene matches: 10. Germline CDR1 is SGHVS and CDR2 is FQNEAQ. The CDR3 nucleotides are TGTGCCAGCAGCTTAGGTACCCGCGGGAGTTTGAATGAGCAGTTCTTC. Residues: CASSLGTRGSLNEQFF.

The rearrangement joins TRBV9 to TRBJ1-2, with D possibly TRBD1 on 5 matching bases. This CDR3 has 14 amino acids. Germline loops: CDR1 SGDLS, CDR2 YYNGEE. Trimming shortened V by 3 bases and J by 7 bases, and 16 bases separated the two germline ends. DNA for the CDR3: TGTGCCAGCAGCGAGCGACCCGGACAAGGTGGCTACACCTTC. Translation: CASSERPGQGGYTF.

The gene calls are TRBV27 and TRBJ1-1, with D uncertain. Between the trimmed V and J ends, which lost 2 bases and 4 bases, there was a span of 11 bases. There are 14 residues in the CDR3. Germline CDR1 MNHEY, CDR2 SMNVEV (reference sequence). CDR3 in DNA: TGTGCCAGCAGTTTAACTCCGTCGGTCACTGAAGCTTTCTTT. Amino acid sequence: CASSLTPSVTEAFF.

CDR3 coding DNA: TGCGCCAGCAGCTTGACAGGGTCGGTAATCGAGCAGTACTTC. This codes for CASSLTGSVIEQYF. This chain joins TRBV5-1 and TRBJ2-7, with a tentative D call TRBD1 (6 bases). In germline, CDR1 is SGHRS, CDR2 YFSETQ. The CDR3 is made up of 14 amino acids. Trimming pared 1 base from V and 6 bases from J, leaving 14 bases between.

This rearrangement joins TRBV11-2 to TRBJ1-1; D uncertain. Germline assignment: CDR1 SGHAT and CDR2 FQNNGV. Trimming left V 3 bases short and J 3 bases short, with 11 bases between. The length of the CDR3 is 14 residues. CDR3 nucleotides: TGTGCCAGCAGCTTTCTCGTAGTGGACACTGAAGCTTTCTTT. Encoded protein: CASSFLVVDTEAFF.

This chain links TRBV11-2 with TRBJ2-4; D is possibly TRBD1 or TRBD2 (5 bases each). The V end lost 2 bases, the J end lost 1 base, and 21 bases lay between the germline ends. The V gene's germline CDR1 is SGHAT and CDR2 FQNNGV. The CDR3 runs to 19 residues. CDR3 sequence (DNA): TGTGCCAGCAGCTTAACGACCGGGACCTCAATTGGGGCCAAAAACATTCAGTACTTC. This gives the protein CASSLTTGTSIGAKNIQYF.

The rearrangement uses TRBV27 and TRBJ1-5; unclear D gene. The ends were cut back, 3 bases at V and 6 bases at J, with 12 bases in the middle. The CDR3 is 14 amino acids. Germline V lookup: CDR1 MNHEY, CDR2 SMNVEV (reference sequence). The CDR3 DNA follows: TGTGCCAGCAGTTTCAGCGGGGAGGGTCAGCCCCAGCATTTT. This sequence encodes CASSFSGEGQPQHF.

Worth noting for this clone: Other DNA sequences in the sample encode the same CDR3. J is TRBJ2-7 and V is TRBV6-5; D call uncertain. The CDR3 runs 14 residues. From germline, CDR1 is MNHEY and CDR2 SVGAGI. V lost 0 bases and J 0 bases, leaving 6 bases between the germline ends. The CDR3 nucleotides read TGTGCCAGCAGTTACTCGCCAGACTCCTACGAGCAGTACTTC. Translating gives CASSYSPDSYEQYF.

This chain links TRBV28 with TRBJ1-5, with no clear D. Trimming pared 7 bases from V and 2 bases from J, leaving 12 bases between. There are 14 residues in the CDR3. CDR1 is MDHEN and CDR2 is SYDVKM in the germline V gene. The CDR3 region is CASTLRTRNQPQHF. CDR3 DNA: TGTGCCAGCACCCTGAGGACGCGCAATCAGCCCCAGCATTTT. The full variable domain, rest sourced from reference TRBV28 and TRBJ1-5, is DVKVTQSSRYLVKRTGEKVFLECVQDMDHENMFWYRQDPGLGLRLIYFSYDVKMKEKGDIPEGYSVSREKKERFSLILESASTNQTSMYLCASTLRTRNQPQHFGDGTRLSIL.

The V and J genes are TRBV5-6 and TRBJ2-2; TRBD2 might be the D (6 bases). This CDR3 is 15 amino acids long. Trimming cost V 3 bases and J 1 base, with 10 bases left between them. CDR1 is SGHDT, CDR2 YYEEEE, per germline. The CDR3 loop is CASSWGTGNTGELFF. The CDR3 DNA reads as TGTGCCAGCAGCTGGGGGACTGGGAACACCGGGGAGCTGTTTTTT.

This clone was seen a single time. V and J are TRBV27 and TRBJ1-4, with 7 bases lining up with TRBD1. With V trimmed by 3 bases and J by 2 bases, 9 bases remained unmatched. The CDR3 is 17 residues long. Germline V gives CDR1 MNHEY, CDR2 SMNVEV (reference sequence). Here the CDR3 reads CASSLRQPGQTNEKLFF. DNA of the CDR3: TGTGCCAGCAGTTTGCGACAACCGGGACAGACTAATGAAAAACTGTTTTTT.

The chain uses TRBV14 and TRBJ2-6; tentatively, D is TRBD1 (5 bases). In germline, CDR1 is SGHDN, CDR2 FVKESK. The CDR3 spans 16 residues. Trimming cost V 1 base and J 2 bases, with 9 bases left between them. This chain's CDR3 is CASSQVGVAGANVLTF. In nucleotides, the CDR3 is TGTGCCAGCAGCCAAGTAGGGGTTGCTGGGGCCAACGTCCTGACTTTC.

This rearrangement joins TRBV13 to TRBJ1-5, with D tentatively TRBD1 (5 bases). Germline CDR1 is PRHDT and CDR2 is FYEKMQ (reference sequence). V was trimmed by 5 bases and J by 6 bases, leaving 20 bases between them. CDR3 length equals 16 residues. The CDR3 protein is CASSEGASGAGQPQHF. CDR3 nucleotides: TGTGCCAGCAGCGAAGGGGCATCGGGTGCCGGTCAGCCCCAGCATTTT.

The V call is TRBV10-1, the J call TRBJ2-5, with 11 positions matching TRBD1. The J call may be mistaken, given a closer DNA end match to TRBJ2-7. The CDR3 totals 14 residues. Germline values: CDR1 WNHNN, CDR2 SYGVQD (reference sequence). CDR3 DNA sequence: TGCGCCAGCAGTAGCTCCGGGACAGGGGGCGAGCAGTACTTC. This encodes CASSSSGTGGEQYF.

CDR3 region: CACGQGNTGELFF. The CDR3 DNA is TGTGCCTGTGGACAGGGGAACACCGGGGAGCTGTTTTTT. The chain uses TRBV30 and TRBJ2-2, with 8 bases lining up with TRBD1. The ends lost 6 bases at V and 1 base at J; junction bases unmatched: 1. Germline CDR1 and CDR2: GTSNPN and SVGIG (reference sequence). The CDR3 length is 13 residues. The whole variable domain, filled in from reference TRBV30 and TRBJ2-2, reads SQTIHQWPATLVQPVGSPLSLECTVEGTSNPNLYWYRQAAGRGLQLLFYSVGIGQISSEVPQNLSASRPQDRQFILSSKKLLLSDSGFYLCACGQGNTGELFFGEGSRLTVL.

The genes are TRBV9 and TRBJ2-7, with D unclear. CDR1 and CDR2 (germline): SGDLS, YYNGEE. Trimming stripped 0 bases from V and 3 bases from J, with 4 bases between. The CDR3 runs to 12 residues. The CDR3 is CASSVGSYEQYF. Written as DNA, the CDR3 is TGTGCCAGCAGCGTAGGTAGCTACGAGCAGTACTTC.